These 10 T cell receptor beta chains were sequenced from one sample in a study of blood T cell repertoires in COVID-19. Sequenced by immunoSEQ multiplex PCR; TCRdb stores in-frame clones only, minus some. The data contain 190,000 or so clones, around 95% of them singletons. Sequencing input: peripheral blood. All receptors come from a man younger than 45 with COVID-19, enrolled during active disease.

This sequence joins TRBV28 and TRBJ2-5; 8 bases align to TRBD1. The CDR3 covers 14 residues. Trimming cost V 4 bases and J 4 bases; bases outside gene matches: 5. CDR1 MDHEN and CDR2 SYDVKM come from the germline V gene. CDR3 protein: CASSSQDRVETQYF. Written as DNA, the CDR3 is TGTGCCAGCAGTTCCCAGGACAGGGTAGAGACCCAGTACTTC. Complete variable domain (other parts from reference TRBV28 and TRBJ2-5): DVKVTQSSRYLVKRTGEKVFLECVQDMDHENMFWYRQDPGLGLRLIYFSYDVKMKEKGDIPEGYSVSREKKERFSLILESASTNQTSMYLCASSSQDRVETQYFGPGTRLLVL.

The V and J genes are TRBV7-6 and TRBJ1-4; 7 nucleotides align to TRBD1. CDR1 SGHVS and CDR2 FNYEAQ come from the germline V gene. The CDR3 is made up of 15 amino acids. Losses at the gene ends were 1 base for V and 6 bases for J; bases not matched to a gene: 5. CDR3 loop: CASSLVGQGDEKLFF. The CDR3 DNA is TGTGCCAGCAGCTTAGTTGGGCAGGGGGATGAAAAACTGTTTTTT.

The chain links TRBV18 to TRBJ2-5; 7 bases are shared with TRBD1. This CDR3 is built from 15 residues. Germline CDR1 KGHSH, CDR2 LQKENI. J was trimmed by 3 bases and V by 3 bases; bases with no gene match: 7. CDR3 protein: CASSPTGPPKETQYF. The CDR3 DNA follows: TGTGCCAGCTCACCGACAGGGCCACCTAAAGAGACCCAGTACTTC.

The chain uses TRBV5-1 and TRBJ1-1; no clear D gene. Looked up from germline, CDR1 is SGHRS and CDR2 is YFSETQ. This CDR3 contains 14 residues. V dropped 3 bases and J dropped 4 bases, with 13 bases sitting between them. The CDR3 here is CASSSGGGGTEAFF. CDR3 DNA sequence: TGCGCCAGCAGCTCCGGTGGAGGCGGCACTGAAGCTTTCTTT.

The chain couples TRBV5-1 to TRBJ1-2; 9 nucleotides line up with TRBD1. From germline, CDR1 is SGHRS and CDR2 YFSETQ. The CDR3 consists of 14 residues. Trimming removed 0 bases from V and 4 bases from J; junction bases left unmatched: 1. The DNA of the CDR3 is TGCGCCAGCAGCTTGGGGACAGGGGTCTATGGCTACACCTTC. Translation gives CASSLGTGVYGYTF.

The rearrangement uses TRBV7-9 and TRBJ1-2, with 9 bases lining up with TRBD1. Germline values: CDR1 SEHNR, CDR2 FQNEAQ (reference sequence). The J segment lost 2 bases and the V segment lost 1 base, leaving 5 bases of the junction unmatched. The CDR3 spans 16 residues. The DNA of the CDR3 is TGTGCCAGCAGCTTAGAGGGGGGACAGGGCAACTATGGCTACACCTTC. It codes for CASSLEGGQGNYGYTF.

V usage is TRBV19 and J usage is TRBJ2-7; 9 bases line up with TRBD1. There are 14 residues in the CDR3. V was clipped by 5 bases and J by 5 bases; unmatched bases: 7. Germline CDR1 reads LNHDA; CDR2 reads SQIVND (reference sequence). The CDR3 coding sequence is TGTGCCAGTAGTCCGGGACAGGGAACGCACGAGCAGTACTTC. Encoded protein: CASSPGQGTHEQYF.

V gene TRBV5-1 combines with J gene TRBJ2-2; 7 bases are a match to TRBD1. The CDR3 is 16 amino acids. The V and J ends lost 4 bases and 0 bases, in that order; junction bases with no gene match: 6. CDR1 SGHRS and CDR2 YFSETQ come from the germline V gene. CDR3 nucleotides: TGCGCCAGCAGCACAACCGGGACAGCGAACACCGGGGAGCTGTTTTTT. Protein sequence: CASSTTGTANTGELFF.

The chain carries TRBV6-2 or TRBV6-3 and TRBJ2-5, with 7 bases identical to TRBD2. Germline loops: CDR1 MNHEY, CDR2 SVGEGT. With V trimmed by 5 bases and J by 5 bases, 11 bases remained unmatched. The CDR3 runs to 15 residues. The CDR3 DNA reads TGTGCCAGCAGTGGCTATGGAGCGGGGAGGGAGACCCAGTACTTC. Translating it yields CASSGYGAGRETQYF.

The V and J genes are TRBV5-6 and TRBJ2-2, with TRBD1 identical over 7 bases. Per the germline V gene, CDR1 is SGHDT and CDR2 is YYEEEE. J lost 0 bases, V lost 4 bases, and 9 bases had no gene match. This CDR3 contains 17 residues. The DNA of the CDR3 is TGTGCCAGCAGCCCAAGGTGGGGGACAGCGAACACCGGGGAGCTGTTTTTT. This gives the protein CASSPRWGTANTGELFF.